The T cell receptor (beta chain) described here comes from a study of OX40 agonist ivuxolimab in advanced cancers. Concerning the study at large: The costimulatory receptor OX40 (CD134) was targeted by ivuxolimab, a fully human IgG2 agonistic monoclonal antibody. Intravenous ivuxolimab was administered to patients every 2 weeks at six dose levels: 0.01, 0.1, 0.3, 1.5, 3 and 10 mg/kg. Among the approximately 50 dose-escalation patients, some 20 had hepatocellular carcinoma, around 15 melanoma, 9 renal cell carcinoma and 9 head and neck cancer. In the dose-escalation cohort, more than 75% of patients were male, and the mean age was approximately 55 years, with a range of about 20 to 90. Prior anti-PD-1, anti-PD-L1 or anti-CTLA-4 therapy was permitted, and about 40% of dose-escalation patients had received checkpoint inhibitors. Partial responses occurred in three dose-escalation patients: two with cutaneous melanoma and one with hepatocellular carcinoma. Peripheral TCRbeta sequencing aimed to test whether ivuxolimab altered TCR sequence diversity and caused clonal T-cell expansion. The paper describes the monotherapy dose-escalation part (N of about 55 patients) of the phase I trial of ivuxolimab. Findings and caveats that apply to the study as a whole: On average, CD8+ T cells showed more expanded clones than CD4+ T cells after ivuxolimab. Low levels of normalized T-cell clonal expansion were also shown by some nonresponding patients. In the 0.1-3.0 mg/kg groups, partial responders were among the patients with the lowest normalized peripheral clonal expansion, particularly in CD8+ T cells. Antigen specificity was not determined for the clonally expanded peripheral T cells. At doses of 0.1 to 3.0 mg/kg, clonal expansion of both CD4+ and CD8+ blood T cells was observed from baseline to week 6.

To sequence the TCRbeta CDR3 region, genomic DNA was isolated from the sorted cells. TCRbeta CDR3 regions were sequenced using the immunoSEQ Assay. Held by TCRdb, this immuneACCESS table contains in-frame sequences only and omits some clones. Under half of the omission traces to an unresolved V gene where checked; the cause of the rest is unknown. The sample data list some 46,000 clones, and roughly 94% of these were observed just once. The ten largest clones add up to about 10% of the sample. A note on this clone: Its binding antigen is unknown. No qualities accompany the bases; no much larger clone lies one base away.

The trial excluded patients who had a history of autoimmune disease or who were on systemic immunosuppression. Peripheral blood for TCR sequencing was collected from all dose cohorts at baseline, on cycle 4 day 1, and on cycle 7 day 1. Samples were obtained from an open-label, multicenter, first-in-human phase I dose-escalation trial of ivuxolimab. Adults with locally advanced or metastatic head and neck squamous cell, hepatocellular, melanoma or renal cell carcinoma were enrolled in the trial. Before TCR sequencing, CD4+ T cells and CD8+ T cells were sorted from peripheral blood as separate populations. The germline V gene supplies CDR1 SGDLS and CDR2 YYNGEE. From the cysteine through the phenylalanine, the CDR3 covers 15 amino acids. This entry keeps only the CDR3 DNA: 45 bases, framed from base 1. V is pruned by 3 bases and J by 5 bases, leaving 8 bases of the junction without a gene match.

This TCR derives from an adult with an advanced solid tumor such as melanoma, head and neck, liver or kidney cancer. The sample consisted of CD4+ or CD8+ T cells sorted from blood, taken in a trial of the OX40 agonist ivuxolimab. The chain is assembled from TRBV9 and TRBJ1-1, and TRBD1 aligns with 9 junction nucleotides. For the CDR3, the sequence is CASSDPDRGNTEAFF. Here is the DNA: TGTGCCAGCAGCGATCCAGACAGGGGGAATACTGAAGCTTTCTTT.